The next 23 T cell receptor beta chains were all read from a single sample in a study of T cells in localized non-small cell lung cancer. Assay used: immunoSEQ multiplex PCR; TCRdb lists only in-frame clones, some missing. This table holds 100,000 to 150,000 clones, roughly nine tenths found once. Sample: peripheral blood, taken before any cancer treatment. The origin of the receptors is an older female donor with stage I lung adenocarcinoma.

The rearrangement joins TRBV5-1 to TRBJ2-7; 9 bases fit TRBD2. The germline CDR1 and CDR2 sequences are SGHRS and YFSETQ. With V trimmed by 0 bases and J by 6 bases, 10 bases remained unmatched. The CDR3 spans 16 residues. The CDR3 region has the DNA TGCGCCAGCAGCTTGGGTGTCCTAGCGGGGAATTCCGAGCAGTACTTC. Translated, it gives CASSLGVLAGNSEQYF.

The chain recombines TRBV11-2 with TRBJ2-7; either TRBD1 or TRBD2 may supply D (5 bases each). Looked up from germline, CDR1 is SGHAT and CDR2 is FQNNGV. V was cut by 3 bases and J by 4 bases, with 13 bases left in between. The CDR3 totals 14 residues. CDR3 residues: CASSLAGTAYEQYF. CDR3 coding DNA: TGTGCCAGCAGCTTGGCCGGGACGGCATACGAGCAGTACTTC. Using reference TRBV11-2 and TRBJ2-7 for the parts outside the CDR3, the full variable domain is EAGVAQSPRYKIIEKRQSVAFWCNPISGHATLYWYQQILGQGPKLLIQFQNNGVVDDSQLPKDRFSAERLKGVDSTLKIQPAKLEDSAVYLCASSLAGTAYEQYFGPGTRLTVT.

V usage is TRBV4-1 and J usage is TRBJ2-1, with 10 bases matching TRBD2. The germline V gene has CDR1 MGHRA and CDR2 YSYEKL. The CDR3 runs 14 residues. The J segment lost 5 bases and the V segment lost 4 bases, leaving 2 bases of the junction unmatched. DNA of the CDR3: TGCGCCAGCAGCCGACTAGCGGGCCACAATGAGCAGTTCTTC. It codes for CASSRLAGHNEQFF.

The chain combines TRBV9 with TRBJ2-7, with D unclear. Germline CDR1 SGDLS, CDR2 YYNGEE. V was clipped by 4 bases and J by 1 base, with 12 bases between them. This CDR3 has 14 residues. The CDR3 DNA reads as TGTGCCAGCAGCCCTAGTGTAGTGTCCTACGAGCAGTACTTC. Its protein is CASSPSVVSYEQYF.

The chain couples TRBV5-1 to TRBJ2-2; TRBD2 might be the D (6 bases). Germline loops: CDR1 SGHRS, CDR2 YFSETQ. Trimming shortened V by 0 bases and J by 0 bases, and 15 bases separated the two germline ends. CDR3 length equals 18 residues. CDR3 bases: TGCGCCAGCAGCTTGGGCGTGGCGGGGACCGCGAACACCGGGGAGCTGTTTTTT. Translating gives CASSLGVAGTANTGELFF.

This chain links TRBV28 with TRBJ2-5; TRBD2 matches at 10 bases. The J segment lost 9 bases and the V segment lost 5 bases, leaving 15 bases of the junction unmatched. CDR3 length: 16 amino acids. Germline V lookup: CDR1 MDHEN, CDR2 SYDVKM. CDR3 in DNA: TGTGCCAGCAGTATCGCGAGAGCGGGAGGGTCTTGGGCCCAGTACTTC. This translates into CASSIARAGGSWAQYF.

This clone showed up just a few times. Other DNA sequences from this sample encode an identical CDR3 as well. V is TRBV2 and J is TRBJ1-1; D is undetermined. Trimming left V 0 bases short and J 1 base short, with 3 bases between. CDR3 length: 13 residues. Germline assignment: CDR1 SNHLY and CDR2 FYNNEI. The CDR3 reads CASSEAPNTEAFF. CDR3 nucleotides: TGTGCCAGCAGTGAAGCTCCGAACACTGAAGCTTTCTTT.

The chain combines TRBV12-5 with TRBJ2-1; D remains unclear. This CDR3 comprises 11 residues. CDR1 and CDR2 (germline): LGHNT, FRNRAP. V was cut by 4 bases and J by 7 bases, with 5 bases left in between. Written as DNA, the CDR3 is TGTGCTAGTGGTTATGAGAATGAGCAGTTCTTC. This codes for CASGYENEQFF. Full variable domain (remainder filled in from reference TRBV12-5 and TRBJ2-1): DARVTQTPRHKVTEMGQEVTMRCQPILGHNTVFWYRQTMMQGLELLAYFRNRAPLDDSGMPKDRFSAEMPDATLATLKIQPSEPRDSAVYFCASGYENEQFFGPGTRLTVL.

The V and J genes are TRBV11-2 and TRBJ1-5, with D unresolved. Germline values: CDR1 SGHAT, CDR2 FQNNGV. V was shortened by 0 bases and J by 6 bases, with 9 bases between the two germline ends. CDR3 length equals 14 residues. The CDR3 loop is CASSLDRFSQPQHF. The CDR3 DNA follows: TGTGCCAGCAGCTTAGATCGGTTTAGTCAGCCCCAGCATTTT.

This clone was observed a handful of times. This chain links TRBV4-2 with TRBJ2-1, with D perhaps TRBD2 (6 bases). The CDR3 runs 16 residues. The V end lost 1 base, the J end lost 5 bases, and 15 bases lay between the germline ends. The germline V gene has CDR1 LGHNA and CDR2 YNFKEQ. In DNA, the CDR3 is TGTGCCAGCAGCCAAGCTACCGGGACTTCGAACAATGAGCAGTTCTTC. Translation gives CASSQATGTSNNEQFF.

V and J are TRBV7-3 and TRBJ2-2; no clear D gene. Looked up from germline, CDR1 is SGHTA and CDR2 is FQGTGA. The CDR3 runs to 12 residues. V shed 1 base and J shed 5 bases, with 2 bases lying between them. CDR3 sequence: CASSLMTGELFF. The CDR3 DNA is TGTGCCAGCAGCTTAATGACCGGGGAGCTGTTTTTT.

This clone was recorded only once. The chain is built from TRBV27 and TRBJ1-2, with 7 bases identical to TRBD1. V was pared by 6 bases and J by 6 bases, with 10 bases of the junction left unmatched. The CDR3 is 14 amino acids. Germline values: CDR1 MNHEY, CDR2 SMNVEV (reference sequence). The CDR3 region has the DNA TGTGCCAGCAGACCCATAGGGGGCGCAAATGGCTACACCTTC. Its protein product is CASRPIGGANGYTF.

This chain uses TRBV30 with TRBJ2-2; TRBD1 aligns across 7 bases. The CDR3 consists of 13 residues. V lost 2 bases, J lost 15 bases, and 12 bases stayed unmatched. The V gene's germline CDR1 is GTSNPN and CDR2 SVGIG (reference sequence). This CDR3 is CAWSFGGEGALFF. CDR3 nucleotide sequence: TGTGCCTGGAGTTTTGGGGGTGAGGGGGCTTTGTTTTTT.

Note on this clone: Other DNA sequences in the same sample also yield this CDR3. The chain combines TRBV5-1 with TRBJ2-5; 7 bases fit TRBD1. CDR1 and CDR2 (germline): SGHRS, YFSETQ. The CDR3 is 13 amino acids. The ends lost 2 bases at V and 5 bases at J; junction bases unmatched: 3. The DNA for the CDR3 is TGCGCCAGCAGCTTACAGGGGCGGGAGACCCAGTACTTC. The encoded protein is CASSLQGRETQYF.

The rearrangement links TRBV18 to TRBJ2-1; D remains ambiguous. Trimming took off 2 bases at V and 0 bases at J, with 8 bases between the two ends. Per the germline V gene, CDR1 is KGHSH and CDR2 is LQKENI. CDR3 length: 15 amino acids. CDR3 coding DNA: TGTGCCAGCTCACCATACACGAGCTCCTACAATGAGCAGTTCTTC. Translation: CASSPYTSSYNEQFF. The entire variable domain, with the rest obtained from reference TRBV18 and TRBJ2-1, is as follows: NAGVMQNPRHLVRRRGQEARLRCSPMKGHSHVYWYRQLPEEGLKFMVYLQKENIIDESGMPKERFSAEFPKEGPSILRIQQVVRGDSAAYFCASSPYTSSYNEQFFGPGTRLTVL.

The V call is TRBV9, the J call TRBJ1-1; D remains ambiguous. The CDR3 is 15 residues long. V dropped 0 bases and J dropped 8 bases, with 17 bases sitting between them. Germline V lookup: CDR1 SGDLS, CDR2 YYNGEE. This CDR3 is CASSVDSQTKAEAFF. CDR3 coding DNA: TGTGCCAGCAGCGTAGACAGCCAGACTAAAGCCGAAGCTTTCTTT. The full variable domain, its missing parts supplied by reference TRBV9 and TRBJ1-1, is DSGVTQTPKHLITATGQRVTLRCSPRSGDLSVYWYQQSLDQGLQFLIQYYNGEERAKGNILERFSAQQFPDLHSELNLSSLELGDSALYFCASSVDSQTKAEAFFGQGTRLTVV.

V is TRBV6-1 and J is TRBJ2-5; 7 nucleotides align to TRBD1. The CDR3 totals 13 residues. The V segment lost 6 bases and the J segment 1 base; nucleotides outside the gene matches: 2. CDR1 is MNHNS, CDR2 SASEGT, per germline. For the CDR3, the DNA is TGTGCCAGCAGAGGGACAGCCCAAGAGACCCAGTACTTC. Translating it yields CASRGTAQETQYF.

V and J are TRBV7-9 and TRBJ2-4; 7 bases line up with TRBD1. After removal of 3 bases from V and 8 bases from J, the junction contained 7 bases not matched to a gene. Germline V gives CDR1 SEHNR, CDR2 FQNEAQ (reference sequence). This CDR3 has 14 residues. The CDR3: CASSLSRGLDIQYF. For the CDR3, the DNA is TGTGCCAGCAGCTTGAGCAGGGGGTTAGACATTCAGTACTTC. The entire variable domain, with the rest obtained from reference TRBV7-9 and TRBJ2-4, is as follows: DTGVSQNPRHKITKRGQNVTFRCDPISEHNRLYWYRQTLGQGPEFLTYFQNEAQLEKSRLLSDRFSAERPKGSFSTLEIQRTEQGDSAMYLCASSLSRGLDIQYFGAGTRLSVL.

A single count supports this clone. The CDR3 DNA sequence: TGTGCCAGCAGTTTCGCGGCGACAAACTACGAGCAGTACTTC. This encodes CASSFAATNYEQYF. The chain employs TRBV6-5 and TRBJ2-7; D unclear. Germline CDR1 MNHEY, CDR2 SVGAGI. Trimming cost V 4 bases and J 3 bases, with 13 bases left between them. The CDR3 extends over 14 amino acids.

V gene TRBV7-9 combines with J gene TRBJ1-1; 10 positions agree with TRBD1. V lost 1 base to trimming and J lost 3 bases; unmatched junction nucleotides: 8. The CDR3 loop spans 17 amino acids. The germline V gene has CDR1 SEHNR and CDR2 FQNEAQ (reference sequence). In DNA, the CDR3 is TGTGCCAGCAGCTTAGATGGACAGGGGGTGAGGGACACTGAAGCTTTCTTT. It is translated as CASSLDGQGVRDTEAFF.

V and J are TRBV25-1 and TRBJ2-1; the D is unclear. Germline CDR1 is MGHDK and CDR2 is SYGVNS. The CDR3 length is 13 residues. V was clipped by 1 base and J by 6 bases, with 7 bases between them. CDR3 sequence: CASSESLGNEQFF. The CDR3 DNA follows: TGTGCCAGCAGTGAATCTTTGGGCAATGAGCAGTTCTTC.

J is TRBJ2-1 and V is TRBV2, with TRBD2 matching over 11 bases. The V gene end was trimmed by 7 bases and the J gene end by 3 bases; junction bases not matched to a gene: 2. Per the germline V gene, CDR1 is SNHLY and CDR2 is FYNNEI. The CDR3 totals 14 residues. CDR3 nucleotides: TGTGCCAGCACGGGGACTAGCGGCTACAATGAGCAGTTCTTC. Its protein product is CASTGTSGYNEQFF.

The table lists this clone with a few counts. The chain joins TRBV6-4 to TRBJ1-5; TRBD1 might be the D (6 bases). Germline CDR1 MRHNA, CDR2 SNTAGT. Trimming shortened V by 3 bases and J by 4 bases, and 7 bases separated the two germline ends. The CDR3 is made up of 13 amino acids. CDR3 nucleotides: TGTGCCAGCAGTGAAAGGGGGAATCAGCCCCAGCATTTT. This gives the protein CASSERGNQPQHF.